The 13 T cell receptor beta chains reported below all come from one sample, sequenced in a study of blood T cell repertoires in COVID-19. The table came from immunoSEQ multiplex PCR; TCRdb's copy has only in-frame clones and leaves some out. The sample comprises 45,000 to 70,000 clones, roughly 80% of which are singletons, and around 18% rests with the top ten. Specimen: peripheral blood. The receptors shown here come from a woman aged 50 to 65 with active or convalescent COVID-19.

V gene TRBV7-9 combines with J gene TRBJ2-1; tentative D call: TRBD2 (6 bases). Trimming cost V 5 bases and J 4 bases, with 15 bases left between them. The CDR3 is 15 residues long. The germline gives CDR1 SEHNR, CDR2 FQNEAQ (reference sequence). The CDR3 region has the DNA TGTGCCAGCAGCCGGAGGGCGGGAATATACAATGAGCAGTTCTTC. The encoded protein is CASSRRAGIYNEQFF.

The rearrangement joins TRBV27 to TRBJ2-5; 12 bases agree with TRBD1. The junction had 16 bases not matched to a gene; V was cut back by 9 bases and J by 2 bases. This CDR3 has 18 amino acids. CDR1 is MNHEY, CDR2 SMNVEV, per germline (reference sequence). The CDR3 is CASKNRYRDRGRQETQYF. For the CDR3, the DNA is TGTGCCAGTAAAAATCGTTACCGGGACAGGGGGCGGCAAGAGACCCAGTACTTC.

The chain uses TRBV10-1 and TRBJ2-3; 9 bases agree with TRBD1. Germline loops: CDR1 WNHNN, CDR2 SYGVQD (reference sequence). J gave up 4 bases and V 8 bases, and 7 bases lay outside the gene matches. The CDR3 length is 14 residues. DNA for the CDR3: TGCGCCAGCGCCGGGACAGGGAGTTCAGATACGCAGTATTTT. Amino acid sequence: CASAGTGSSDTQYF.

The rearrangement uses TRBV6-1 and TRBJ2-5, with D possibly TRBD1 on 6 matching bases. Germline CDR1 is MNHNS and CDR2 is SASEGT. CDR3 length: 14 residues. Trimming took off 1 base at V and 5 bases at J, with 11 bases between the two ends. The CDR3 is CASSEVGGLETQYF. Written as DNA, the CDR3 is TGTGCCAGCAGTGAAGTTGGGGGCCTGGAGACCCAGTACTTC.

This clone was detected only a few times. J is TRBJ2-3 and V is TRBV4-1, with 7 bases matching TRBD2. CDR1 and CDR2 from the germline V gene are MGHRA and YSYEKL. The J segment lost 5 bases and the V segment lost 5 bases, leaving 13 bases of the junction unmatched. The CDR3 extends over 16 amino acids. CDR3 in amino acids: CASSIQSGRRKDTQYF. The CDR3 DNA follows: TGCGCCAGCAGCATCCAGTCCGGGAGGCGGAAAGATACGCAGTATTTT.

The chain joins TRBV28 to TRBJ2-3; TRBD2 matches 10 bases. The length of the CDR3 is 14 residues. V shed 5 bases and J 8 bases; nucleotides not matched to a gene: 7. CDR1 and CDR2 from the germline V gene are MDHEN and SYDVKM. This chain's CDR3 is CASSALAGFGTQYF. DNA for the CDR3: TGTGCCAGCAGTGCACTAGCGGGATTTGGTACGCAGTATTTT.

This chain links TRBV28 with TRBJ2-1; 9 nucleotides agree with TRBD1. Per the germline V gene, CDR1 is MDHEN and CDR2 is SYDVKM. This CDR3 region has 15 residues. V gave up 5 bases and J gave up 8 bases; unmatched junction bases: 10. The CDR3 protein is CASSLWSQGAHEQFF. The CDR3 region has the DNA TGTGCCAGCAGTCTGTGGTCACAGGGGGCCCATGAGCAGTTCTTC.

There are a few counts of this clone. Here the CDR3 DNA reads TGTGCCAGCAGTGTTCGGGAAATAAGCACGGTGGGGAGCACTGAAGCTTTCTTT. Protein sequence: CASSVREISTVGSTEAFF. This sequence joins TRBV6-4 and TRBJ1-1; D is undetermined. Per the germline V gene, CDR1 is MRHNA and CDR2 is SNTAGT. The V end lost 4 bases, the J end lost 4 bases, and 25 bases lay between the germline ends. The CDR3 has 18 residues.

The gene calls are TRBV2 and TRBJ2-4, with TRBD1 identical over 9 bases. Germline values: CDR1 SNHLY, CDR2 FYNNEI. The CDR3 loop spans 16 amino acids. The V and J ends lost 7 bases and 6 bases, in that order; junction bases with no gene match: 13. The CDR3 loop is CASTNHRTGVGNIQYF. CDR3 sequence (DNA): TGTGCCAGCACAAACCACAGGACAGGGGTGGGAAACATTCAGTACTTC.

The chain carries TRBV27 and TRBJ1-4, with D perhaps matching TRBD1 (6 bases). Germline assignment: CDR1 MNHEY and CDR2 SMNVEV (reference sequence). CDR3 length: 15 amino acids. Trimming took off 6 bases at V and 4 bases at J, with 15 bases between the two ends. CDR3 sequence: CASSFTTGFNEKLFF. CDR3 bases: TGTGCCAGCAGCTTCACAACAGGGTTTAATGAAAAACTGTTTTTT. The complete variable domain, with remaining parts taken from reference TRBV27 and TRBJ1-4, reads EAQVTQNPRYLITVTGKKLTVTCSQNMNHEYMSWYRQDPGLGLRQIYYSMNVEVTDKGDVPEGYKVSRKEKRNFPLILESPSPNQTSLYFCASSFTTGFNEKLFFGSGTQLSVL.

This chain links TRBV4-1 with TRBJ1-2; D call uncertain. This CDR3 has 14 amino acids. CDR1 and CDR2 (germline): MGHRA, YSYEKL. Between the trimmed V and J ends, which lost 0 bases and 8 bases, there was a span of 13 bases. This CDR3 reads CASSQDGGWSGYTF. The DNA of the CDR3 is TGCGCCAGCAGCCAAGACGGAGGGTGGTCCGGCTACACCTTC.

The rearrangement uses TRBV28 and TRBJ1-3, with TRBD1 matching 9 bases. CDR3 length: 14 amino acids. Unmatched junction bases numbered 2, after V lost 4 bases and J lost 4 bases. The V gene's germline CDR1 is MDHEN and CDR2 SYDVKM. CDR3 protein: CASSSGQGGNTIYF. CDR3 in DNA: TGTGCCAGCAGTTCGGGACAGGGAGGAAACACCATATATTTT.

V gene TRBV28 combines with J gene TRBJ2-7; TRBD1 matches 10 bases. This CDR3 contains 15 residues. V shed 4 bases, J shed 6 bases, and the junction held 9 bases outside the gene matches. Germline lookup yields CDR1 MDHEN and CDR2 SYDVKM. CDR3 amino acids: CASSWDDRGLGEQYF. The CDR3 nucleotides are TGTGCCAGCAGTTGGGATGACAGGGGGCTAGGCGAGCAGTACTTC.